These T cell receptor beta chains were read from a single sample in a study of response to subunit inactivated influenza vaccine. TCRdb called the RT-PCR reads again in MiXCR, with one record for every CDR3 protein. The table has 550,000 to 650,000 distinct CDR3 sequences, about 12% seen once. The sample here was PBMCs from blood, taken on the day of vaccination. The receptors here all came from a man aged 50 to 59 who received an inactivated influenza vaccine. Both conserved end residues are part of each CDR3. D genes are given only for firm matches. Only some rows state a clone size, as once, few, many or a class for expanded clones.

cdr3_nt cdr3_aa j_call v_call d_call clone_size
TGTGCCATCAGTGGTGTCGGGGGCTCTGGAAACACCATATATTTT CAISGVGGSGNTIYF TRBJ1-3 TRBV10-3 . .
TGTGCCAGCAGCTTACAGGGAGAAGCTTTCTTT CASSLQGEAFF TRBJ1-1 TRBV5-1 . many
TGTGCCAGCAGGCGTGTAGCGGGGACATACGAGCAGTACTTC CASRRVAGTYEQYF TRBJ2-7 TRBV6-1 TRBD2 .
TGCAGTGCTAGAAGGATCCGCGGGGGGGACAATGAGCAGTTCTTC CSARRIRGGDNEQFF TRBJ2-1 TRBV20-1 TRBD2 many
TGTGCCAGCAGTTTTTCTTCTAGGTGGCCTAGCGGGGGGTCCTACAATGAGCAGTTCTTC CASSFSSRWPSGGSYNEQFF TRBJ2-1 TRBV12-3/TRBV12-4 TRBD2 few
TGTGCCAGCAGCTTATCCAGGGGGAAGGAGACCCAGTACTTC CASSLSRGKETQYF TRBJ2-5 TRBV11-1 TRBD1 few
TGTGCCATCAAGGGGAGGGAGAATGAAAAACTGTTTTTT CAIKGRENEKLFF TRBJ1-4 TRBV10-3 . .
TGCGCCAGCAGCCGTACCTCGGACAGCTTGGAAGAGACCCAGTACTTC CASSRTSDSLEETQYF TRBJ2-5 TRBV5-1 . .
TGTGCCAGCAGCACATTGGACAGGGCCACCGAGCAGTACTTC CASSTLDRATEQYF TRBJ2-7 TRBV9 TRBD1 .
TGCGCCAGCAGCTTACAGGGCAAGTCGGACGGCCGACTAGAAGATACGCAGTATTTT CASSLQGKSDGRLEDTQYF TRBJ2-3 TRBV5-1 . few
TGCGCCAGCAGCTCAGGGTCCAGCTATGGCTACACCTTC CASSSGSSYGYTF TRBJ1-2 TRBV5-1 . few
TGTGCCATCAGTGAGTCGTCGCAGCTCAATCAGCCCCAGCATTTT CAISESSQLNQPQHF TRBJ1-5 TRBV10-3 . .
TGTGCCAGCAGCCGAAGGAGCGGCACCTACAATGAGCAGTTCTTC CASSRRSGTYNEQFF TRBJ2-1 TRBV7-2 . .